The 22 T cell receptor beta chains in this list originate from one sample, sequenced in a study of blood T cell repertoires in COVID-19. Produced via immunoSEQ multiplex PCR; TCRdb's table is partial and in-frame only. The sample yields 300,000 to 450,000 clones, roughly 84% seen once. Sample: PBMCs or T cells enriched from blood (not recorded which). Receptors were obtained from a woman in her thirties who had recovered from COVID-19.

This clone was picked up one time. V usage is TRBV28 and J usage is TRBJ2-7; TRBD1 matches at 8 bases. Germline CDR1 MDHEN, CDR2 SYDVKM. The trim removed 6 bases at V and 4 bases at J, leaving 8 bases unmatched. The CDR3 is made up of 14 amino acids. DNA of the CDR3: TGTGCCAGCAGCCCCGGACAGGGTTTGTACGAGCAGTACTTC. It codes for CASSPGQGLYEQYF.

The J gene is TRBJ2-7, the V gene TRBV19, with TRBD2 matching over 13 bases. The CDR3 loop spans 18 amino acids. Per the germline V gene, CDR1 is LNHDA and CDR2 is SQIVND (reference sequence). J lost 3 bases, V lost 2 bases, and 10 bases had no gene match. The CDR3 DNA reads TGTGCCAGTAGTATATCCCGGACTAGCGGGGGTCGGCGCTACGAGCAGTACTTC. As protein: CASSISRTSGGRRYEQYF.

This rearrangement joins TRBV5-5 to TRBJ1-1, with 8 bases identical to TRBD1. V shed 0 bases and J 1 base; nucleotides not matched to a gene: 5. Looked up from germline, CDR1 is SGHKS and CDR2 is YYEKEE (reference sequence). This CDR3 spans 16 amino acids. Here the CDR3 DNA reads TGTGCCAGCAGCTTGGACCAGGGGGCGTCGAACACTGAAGCTTTCTTT. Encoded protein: CASSLDQGASNTEAFF. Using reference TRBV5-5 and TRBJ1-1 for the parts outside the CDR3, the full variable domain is DAGVTQSPTHLIKTRGQQVTLRCSPISGHKSVSWYQQVLGQGPQFIFQYYEKEERGRGNFPDRFSARQFPNYSSELNVNALLLGDSALYLCASSLDQGASNTEAFFGQGTRLTVV.

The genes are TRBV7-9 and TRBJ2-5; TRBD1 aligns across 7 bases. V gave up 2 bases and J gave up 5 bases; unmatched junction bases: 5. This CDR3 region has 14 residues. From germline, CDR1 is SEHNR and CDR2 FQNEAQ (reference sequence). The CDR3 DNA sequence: TGTGCCAGCAGCTTATGGGGCAGGGGGGAGACCCAGTACTTC. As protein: CASSLWGRGETQYF. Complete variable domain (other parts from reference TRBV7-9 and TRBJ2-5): DTGVSQNPRHKITKRGQNVTFRCDPISEHNRLYWYRQTLGQGPEFLTYFQNEAQLEKSRLLSDRFSAERPKGSFSTLEIQRTEQGDSAMYLCASSLWGRGETQYFGPGTRLLVL.

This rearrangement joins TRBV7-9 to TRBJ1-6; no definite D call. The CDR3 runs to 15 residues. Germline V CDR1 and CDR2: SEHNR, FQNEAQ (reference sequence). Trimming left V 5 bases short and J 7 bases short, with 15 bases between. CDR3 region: CASSPRRGGNSPLHF. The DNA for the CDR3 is TGTGCCAGCAGCCCTCGGCGGGGTGGAAATTCACCCCTCCACTTT.

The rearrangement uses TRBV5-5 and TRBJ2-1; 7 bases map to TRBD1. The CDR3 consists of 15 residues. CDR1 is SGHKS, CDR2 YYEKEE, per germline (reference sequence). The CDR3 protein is CATALTGEPYNEQFF. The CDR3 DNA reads TGTGCTACAGCCTTAACAGGGGAGCCGTACAATGAGCAGTTCTTC.

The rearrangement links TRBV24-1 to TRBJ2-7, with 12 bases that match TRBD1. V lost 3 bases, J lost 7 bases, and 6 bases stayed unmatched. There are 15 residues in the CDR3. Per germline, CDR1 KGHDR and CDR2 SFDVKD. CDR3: CATSDPGQGAGEQYF. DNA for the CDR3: TGTGCCACCAGTGATCCGGGACAGGGGGCAGGGGAGCAGTACTTC.

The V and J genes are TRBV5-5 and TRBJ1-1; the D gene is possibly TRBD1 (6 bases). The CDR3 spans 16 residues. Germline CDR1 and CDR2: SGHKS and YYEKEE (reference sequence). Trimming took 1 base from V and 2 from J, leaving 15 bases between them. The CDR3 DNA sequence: TGTGCCAGCAGCTTGAGGTTCCCCAGGGGCAACACTGAAGCTTTCTTT. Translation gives CASSLRFPRGNTEAFF. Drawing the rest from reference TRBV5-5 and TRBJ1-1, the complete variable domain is DAGVTQSPTHLIKTRGQQVTLRCSPISGHKSVSWYQQVLGQGPQFIFQYYEKEERGRGNFPDRFSARQFPNYSSELNVNALLLGDSALYLCASSLRFPRGNTEAFFGQGTRLTVV.

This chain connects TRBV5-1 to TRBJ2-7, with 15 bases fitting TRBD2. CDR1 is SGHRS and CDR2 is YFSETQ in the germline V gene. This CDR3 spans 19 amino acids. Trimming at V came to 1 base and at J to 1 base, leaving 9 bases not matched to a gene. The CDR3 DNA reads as TGCGCCAGCAGCTTGTTTCCGGGACTAGCGGGGGGCCGATCCTACGAGCAGTACTTC. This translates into CASSLFPGLAGGRSYEQYF.

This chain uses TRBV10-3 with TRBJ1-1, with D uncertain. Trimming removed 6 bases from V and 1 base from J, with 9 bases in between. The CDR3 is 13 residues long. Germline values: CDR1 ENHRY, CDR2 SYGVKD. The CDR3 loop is CAIRPLENTEAFF. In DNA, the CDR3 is TGTGCCATCAGGCCATTAGAGAACACTGAAGCTTTCTTT.

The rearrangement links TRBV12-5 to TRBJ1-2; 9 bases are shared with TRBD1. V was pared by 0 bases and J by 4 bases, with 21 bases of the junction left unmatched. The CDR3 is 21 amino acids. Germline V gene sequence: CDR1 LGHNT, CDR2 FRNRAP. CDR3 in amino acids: CASGLVQWSWGGSTGGYGYTF. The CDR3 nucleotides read TGTGCTAGTGGTTTGGTACAATGGTCCTGGGGTGGATCGACAGGGGGCTATGGCTACACCTTC.

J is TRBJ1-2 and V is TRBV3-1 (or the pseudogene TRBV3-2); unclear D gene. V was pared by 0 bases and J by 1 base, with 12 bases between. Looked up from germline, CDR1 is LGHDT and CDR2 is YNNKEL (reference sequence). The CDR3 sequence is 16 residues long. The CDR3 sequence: CASSQDLLGVNYGYTF. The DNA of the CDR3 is TGTGCCAGCAGCCAAGATCTACTCGGGGTTAACTATGGCTACACCTTC.

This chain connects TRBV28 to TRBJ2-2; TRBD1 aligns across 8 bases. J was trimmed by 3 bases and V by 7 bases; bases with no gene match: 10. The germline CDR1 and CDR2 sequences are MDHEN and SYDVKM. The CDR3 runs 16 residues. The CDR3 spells CASTELGQGYTGELFF. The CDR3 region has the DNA TGTGCCAGCACCGAGCTAGGACAGGGATACACCGGGGAGCTGTTTTTT.

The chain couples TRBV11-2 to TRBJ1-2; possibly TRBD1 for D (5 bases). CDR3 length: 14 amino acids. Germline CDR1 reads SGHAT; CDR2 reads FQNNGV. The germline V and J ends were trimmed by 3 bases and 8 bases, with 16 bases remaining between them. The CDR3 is CASSLTDRVGGYTF. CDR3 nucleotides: TGTGCCAGCAGCTTGACCGACAGAGTAGGGGGCTACACCTTC.

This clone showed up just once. CDR3: CASSIVAGTGVGEQYF. CDR3 DNA sequence: TGTGCCAGTAGTATAGTCGCCGGGACAGGGGTAGGGGAGCAGTACTTC. The chain links TRBV19 to TRBJ2-7; TRBD1 matches at 10 bases. V gave up 1 base and J gave up 7 bases; unmatched junction bases: 10. CDR1 LNHDA and CDR2 SQIVND come from the germline V gene (reference sequence). There are 16 residues in the CDR3.

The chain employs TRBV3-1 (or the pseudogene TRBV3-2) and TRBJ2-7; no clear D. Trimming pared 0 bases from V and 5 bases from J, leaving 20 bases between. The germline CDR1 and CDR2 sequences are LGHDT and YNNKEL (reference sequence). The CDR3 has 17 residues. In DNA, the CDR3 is TGTGCCAGCAGCCAAGATTTGGTCGCGAGTAGTTCCGACGAGCAGTACTTC. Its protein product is CASSQDLVASSSDEQYF.

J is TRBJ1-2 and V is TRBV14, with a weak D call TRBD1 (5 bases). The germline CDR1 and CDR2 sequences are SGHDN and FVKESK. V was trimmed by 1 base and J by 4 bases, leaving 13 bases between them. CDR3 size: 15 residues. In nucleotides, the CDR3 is TGTGCCAGCAGCCAAGGGCAGGGTCGAAGCTATGGCTACACCTTC. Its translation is CASSQGQGRSYGYTF. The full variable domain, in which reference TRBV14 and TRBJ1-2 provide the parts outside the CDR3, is EAGVTQFPSHSVIEKGQTVTLRCDPISGHDNLYWYRRVMGKEIKFLLHFVKESKQDESGMPNNRFLAERTGGTYSTLKVQPAELEDSGVYFCASSQGQGRSYGYTFGSGTRLTVV.

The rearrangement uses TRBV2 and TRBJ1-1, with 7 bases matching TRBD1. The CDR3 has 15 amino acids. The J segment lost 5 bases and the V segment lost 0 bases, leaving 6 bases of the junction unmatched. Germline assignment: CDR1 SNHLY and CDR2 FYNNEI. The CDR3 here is CASSEAQGVRTEAFF. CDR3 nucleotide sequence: TGTGCCAGCAGTGAAGCCCAGGGGGTGAGGACTGAAGCTTTCTTT.

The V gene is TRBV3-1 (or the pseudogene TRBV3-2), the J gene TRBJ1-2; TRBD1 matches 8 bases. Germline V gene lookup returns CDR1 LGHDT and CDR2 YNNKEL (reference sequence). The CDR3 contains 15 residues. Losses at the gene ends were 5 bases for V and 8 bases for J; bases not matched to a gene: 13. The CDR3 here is CASSFISGGARGYTF. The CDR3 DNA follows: TGTGCCAGCAGCTTCATTTCAGGGGGCGCAAGGGGCTACACCTTC.

The CDR3 DNA sequence: TGTGCCAGCAGTGGTTCGGGAGGGTCACCCCTCCACTTT. This encodes CASSGSGGSPLHF. The chain carries TRBV2 and TRBJ1-6, with D uncertain. The germline CDR1 and CDR2 sequences are SNHLY and FYNNEI. CDR3 length: 13 amino acids. Trimming pared 4 bases from V and 10 bases from J, leaving 11 bases between.

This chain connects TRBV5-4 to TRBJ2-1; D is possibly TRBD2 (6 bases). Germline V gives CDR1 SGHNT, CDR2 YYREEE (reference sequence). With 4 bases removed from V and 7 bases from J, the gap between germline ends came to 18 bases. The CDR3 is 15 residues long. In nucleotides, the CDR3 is TGTGCCAGCAGCCTGAACCTTATAGGGAGGAATGAGCAGTTCTTC. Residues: CASSLNLIGRNEQFF.

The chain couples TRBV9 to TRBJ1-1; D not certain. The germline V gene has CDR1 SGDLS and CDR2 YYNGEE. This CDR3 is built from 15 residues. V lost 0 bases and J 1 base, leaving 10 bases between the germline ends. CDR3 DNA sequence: TGTGCCAGCAGCGTAGGTGGTGCAGGGAACACTGAAGCTTTCTTT. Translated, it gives CASSVGGAGNTEAFF.